This T cell receptor (beta chain) was obtained from a study of technical replicates of blood from a few donors. The CDR3 length is 13 residues. V lost 6 bases and J lost 7, with 13 bases in between. Germline lookup yields CDR1 SGHVS and CDR2 FNYEAQ. Sequencing was performed with immunoSEQ multiplex PCR; in TCRdb, only in-frame clones are kept and a portion is missing. This table holds about 74,000 clones, approximately 95% found once. A single count supports this clone. The chain recombines TRBV7-6 with TRBJ2-1; D gene uncertain. The TCR sequence derives from a human donor in good health. Material: T cells isolated from PBMCs. This CDR3 is CASSFEADNEQFF. CDR3 DNA sequence: TGTGCCAGCAGTTTTGAGGCTGATAATGAGCAGTTCTTC.